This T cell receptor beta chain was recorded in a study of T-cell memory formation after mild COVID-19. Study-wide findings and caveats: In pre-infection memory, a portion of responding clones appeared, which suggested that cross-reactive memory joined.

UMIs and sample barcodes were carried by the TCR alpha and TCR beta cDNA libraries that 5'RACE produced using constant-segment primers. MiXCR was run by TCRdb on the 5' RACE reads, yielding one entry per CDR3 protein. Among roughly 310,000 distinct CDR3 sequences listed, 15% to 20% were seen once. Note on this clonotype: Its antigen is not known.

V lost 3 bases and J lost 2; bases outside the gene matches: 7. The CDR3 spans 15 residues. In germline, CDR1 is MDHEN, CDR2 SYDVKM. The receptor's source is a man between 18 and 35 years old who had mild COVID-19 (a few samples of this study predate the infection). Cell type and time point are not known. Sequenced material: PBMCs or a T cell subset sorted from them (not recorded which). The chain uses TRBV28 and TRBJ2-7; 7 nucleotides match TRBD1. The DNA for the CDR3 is TGTGCCAGCAGTTTGGGGTCGACAGGGACCTACGAGCAGTACGTC. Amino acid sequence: CASSLGSTGTYEQYV.